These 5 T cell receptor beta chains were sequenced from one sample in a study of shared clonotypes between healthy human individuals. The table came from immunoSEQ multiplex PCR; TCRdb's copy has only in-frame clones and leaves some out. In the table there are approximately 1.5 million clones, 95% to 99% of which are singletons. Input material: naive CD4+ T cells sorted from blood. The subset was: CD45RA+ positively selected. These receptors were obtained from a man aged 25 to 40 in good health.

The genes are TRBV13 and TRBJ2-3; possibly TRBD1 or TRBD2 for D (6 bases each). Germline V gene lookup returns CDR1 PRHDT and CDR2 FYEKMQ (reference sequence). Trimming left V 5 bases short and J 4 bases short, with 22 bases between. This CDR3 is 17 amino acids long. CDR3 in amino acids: CASSRRGWGDKSDTQYF. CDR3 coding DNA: TGTGCCAGCAGCCGCAGGGGTTGGGGGGACAAATCAGATACGCAGTATTTT.

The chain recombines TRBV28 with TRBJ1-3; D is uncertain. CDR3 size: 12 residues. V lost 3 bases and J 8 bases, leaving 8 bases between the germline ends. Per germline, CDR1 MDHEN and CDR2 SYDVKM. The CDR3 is CASSFARDTIYF. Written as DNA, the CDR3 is TGTGCCAGCAGTTTCGCCCGGGACACCATATATTTT.

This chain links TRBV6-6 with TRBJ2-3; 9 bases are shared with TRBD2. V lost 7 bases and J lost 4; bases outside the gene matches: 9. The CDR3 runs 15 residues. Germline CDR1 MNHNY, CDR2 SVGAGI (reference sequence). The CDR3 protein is CASTLAGESADTQYF. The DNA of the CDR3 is TGTGCCAGCACTTTAGCGGGAGAGTCCGCAGATACGCAGTATTTT.

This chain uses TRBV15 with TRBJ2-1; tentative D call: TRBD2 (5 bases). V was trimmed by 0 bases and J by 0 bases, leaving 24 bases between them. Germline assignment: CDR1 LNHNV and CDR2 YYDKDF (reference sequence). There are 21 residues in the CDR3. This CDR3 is CATSRDGPRGRRGPSYNEQFF. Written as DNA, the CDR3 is TGTGCCACCAGCAGAGATGGCCCCCGAGGGCGGCGCGGGCCCTCCTACAATGAGCAGTTCTTC. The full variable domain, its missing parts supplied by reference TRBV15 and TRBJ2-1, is DAMVIQNPRYQVTQFGKPVTLSCSQTLNHNVMYWYQQKSSQAPKLLFHYYDKDFNNEADTPDNFQSRRPNTSFCFLDIRSPGLGDTAMYLCATSRDGPRGRRGPSYNEQFFGPGTRLTVL.

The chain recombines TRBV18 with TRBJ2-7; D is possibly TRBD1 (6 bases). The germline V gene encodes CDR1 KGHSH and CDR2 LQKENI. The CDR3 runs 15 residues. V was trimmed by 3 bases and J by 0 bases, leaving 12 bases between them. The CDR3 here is CASSPITGSSYEQYF. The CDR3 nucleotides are TGTGCCAGCTCACCCATTACAGGGAGCTCCTACGAGCAGTACTTC.